What follows are 27 T cell receptor beta chains derived from one specimen sequenced in a study of response to subunit inactivated influenza vaccine. TCRdb reprocessed the RT-PCR reads with MiXCR, giving one entry per CDR3 protein. The table lists 300,000 to 350,000 distinct CDR3 sequences, roughly 22% of them singletons, with 10% in the top ten. Sequencing was performed on PBMCs from blood, taken 21 months after vaccination. These receptor sequences come from a man aged 50 to 69 who received an inactivated influenza vaccine.

This clonotype came up a few times. The chain joins TRBV20-1 to TRBJ1-1; 8 nucleotides agree with TRBD1. Germline CDR1 DFQATT, CDR2 SNEGSKA (reference sequence). The trim removed 6 bases at V and 4 bases at J, leaving 19 bases unmatched. This CDR3 is built from 17 residues. CDR3 sequence (DNA): TGCAGTGCAACAGGCAATCTCAGGGGGCGGTCGATCACTGAAGCTTTCTTT. The encoded protein is CSATGNLRGRSITEAFF.

The chain has TRBV28 and TRBJ2-7, with 9 bases aligning to TRBD1. This CDR3 contains 18 residues. V lost 4 bases to trimming and J lost 3 bases; unmatched junction nucleotides: 16. Germline CDR1 reads MDHEN; CDR2 reads SYDVKM. CDR3 bases: TGTGCCAGCAGTTCACGAGGTTCGTGGGACAGGGCCGACTACGAGCAGTACTTC. The encoded protein is CASSSRGSWDRADYEQYF.

The chain joins TRBV20-1 to TRBJ1-2; TRBD1 aligns across 9 bases. The J segment lost 5 bases and the V segment lost 3 bases, leaving 4 bases of the junction unmatched. CDR1 and CDR2 from the germline V gene are DFQATT and SNEGSKA (reference sequence). CDR3 length: 13 residues. DNA for the CDR3: TGCAGTGCTAGGACCGGGACAGGGTATGGCTACACCTTC. It yields the protein CSARTGTGYGYTF.

Worth noting for this clonotype: The germline gene is not matched at one end of the junction; a read error may be the cause. This rearrangement joins TRBV5-5 to TRBJ2-7; 8 bases map to TRBD1. Germline V gene lookup returns CDR1 SGHKS and CDR2 YYEKEE (reference sequence). The length of the CDR3 is 14 residues. The CDR3 sequence: CASSLRQGSYEEYF. The CDR3 DNA follows: TGTGCCAGCAGCTTGAGACAGGGGTCCTACGAGGAGTACTTC.

V gene TRBV18 combines with J gene TRBJ2-5, with a tentative D call TRBD2 (6 bases). The CDR3 has 13 amino acids. Per the germline V gene, CDR1 is KGHSH and CDR2 is LQKENI. The V end was cut by 8 bases, the J end by 5 bases, with 15 bases between. In nucleotides, the CDR3 is TGTGCCAGCACGGGACTCCGACAGGAGACCCAGTACTTC. Translation: CASTGLRQETQYF.

The CDR3 DNA reads TGTGCCAGCAGGGTTGGGACAGCCAACCGAAACACTGAAGCTTTCTTT. Protein: CASRVGTANRNTEAFF. The chain recombines TRBV5-5 with TRBJ1-1; 7 bases agree with TRBD1. The J segment lost 2 bases and the V segment lost 5 bases, leaving 12 bases of the junction unmatched. The CDR3 sequence is 16 residues long. CDR1 is SGHKS, CDR2 YYEKEE, per germline (reference sequence).

This clonotype was observed a handful of times. The genes are TRBV2 and TRBJ1-1, with a tentative D call TRBD1 (5 bases). The CDR3 contains 13 residues. V was pared by 2 bases and J by 4 bases, with 8 bases between. Germline V CDR1 and CDR2: SNHLY, FYNNEI. The CDR3 DNA reads as TGTGCCAGCAGTGAAACAGGACCCACTGAAGCTTTCTTT. The encoded protein is CASSETGPTEAFF.

The chain is built from TRBV7-8 and TRBJ1-1; D is perhaps TRBD1 (5 bases). V gave up 1 base and J gave up 5 bases, with 14 bases separating them. This CDR3 contains 15 residues. CDR1 is SGHVS, CDR2 FQNEAQ, per germline. CDR3 DNA: TGTGCCAGCAGCTTAGTTCAGGGAGGTGGGACTGAAGCTTTCTTT. Translation: CASSLVQGGGTEAFF.

This clonotype was detected a few times. This sequence joins TRBV7-2 and TRBJ1-3; D possibly corresponds to TRBD1 (5 bases). V lost 7 bases to trimming and J lost 5 bases, with 15 bases between them. Germline V lookup: CDR1 SGHTA, CDR2 FQGNSA. This CDR3 is 14 amino acids long. The CDR3 sequence: CASTSAGVRNTIYF. CDR3 sequence (DNA): TGTGCCAGCACAAGCGCGGGGGTTCGAAACACCATATATTTT.

This clonotype was seen more than once but under ten times. DNA for the CDR3: TGTGCCAGCACCGACTTAGCGGGGGTTTACAATGAGCAGTTCTTC. Encoded protein: CASTDLAGVYNEQFF. This chain uses TRBV6-2 or TRBV6-3 with TRBJ2-1, with 9 positions matching TRBD2. CDR3 length: 15 residues. V lost 7 bases to trimming and J lost 4 bases; unmatched junction nucleotides: 8. Germline V gene lookup returns CDR1 MNHEY and CDR2 SVGEGT.

The J gene is TRBJ1-3, the V gene TRBV4-1; 7 bases match TRBD1. The ends lost 3 bases at V and 0 bases at J; junction bases unmatched: 5. This CDR3 has 16 residues. The germline V gene has CDR1 MGHRA and CDR2 YSYEKL. This CDR3 is CASSQVQGDSGNTIYF. DNA of the CDR3: TGCGCCAGCAGCCAGGTCCAGGGGGACTCTGGAAACACCATATATTTT.

In this sample, this clonotype turned up a few times. The chain employs TRBV27 and TRBJ1-2; D perhaps matches TRBD1 (5 bases). Germline CDR1 is MNHEY and CDR2 is SMNVEV (reference sequence). CDR3 length equals 15 residues. V was pared by 1 base and J by 8 bases, with 17 bases between. The CDR3 DNA reads TGTGCCAGCAGTTTATACTCCGACAGCCCGAGGGGCTACACCTTC. Translated: CASSLYSDSPRGYTF.

The sample holds a few counts of this clonotype. V is TRBV6-1 and J is TRBJ1-4, with a weak D call TRBD1 (5 bases). This CDR3 is built from 16 residues. The ends were cut back, 6 bases at V and 5 bases at J, with 19 bases in the middle. CDR1 is MNHNS, CDR2 SASEGT, per germline. The CDR3 DNA is TGTGCCAGCAGCCAAGTCGGCGGTTGGGACAATGAAAAACTGTTTTTT. It yields the protein CASSQVGGWDNEKLFF.

This clonotype was counted ten times or more. CDR3 region: CASSVDSSNQPQHF. DNA of the CDR3: TGCGCCAGCAGCGTCGACAGTAGCAATCAGCCCCAGCATTTT. V usage is TRBV5-1 and J usage is TRBJ1-5, with a possible D match to TRBD1 (5 bases). In germline, CDR1 is SGHRS, CDR2 YFSETQ. Trimming removed 4 bases from V and 0 bases from J, with 8 bases in between. This CDR3 region has 14 residues.

The rearrangement links TRBV5-5 to TRBJ1-2; 8 nucleotides align to TRBD1. Germline-derived CDR1 and CDR2 are SGHKS and YYEKEE (reference sequence). V trimming: 6 bases; J trimming: 7 bases; junction bases outside the gene matches: 8. The CDR3 consists of 13 residues. The CDR3 loop reads CASTPDRVAGYTF. For the CDR3, the DNA is TGTGCCAGCACACCGGACAGGGTTGCTGGCTACACCTTC.

This clonotype showed up just a few times. The CDR3 DNA reads as TGTGCCACCAGTGAGGCGGGCCGGGATGAAGCTTTCTTT. Translation gives CATSEAGRDEAFF. The chain carries TRBV24-1 and TRBJ1-1; unclear D gene. From germline, CDR1 is KGHDR and CDR2 SFDVKD. CDR3 size: 13 residues. The germline V and J ends were trimmed by 4 bases and 7 bases, with 12 bases remaining between them.

The V call is TRBV30, the J call TRBJ2-3, with no clear D. CDR1 and CDR2 from the germline V gene are GTSNPN and SVGIG (reference sequence). There are 14 residues in the CDR3. The ends were cut back, 5 bases at V and 2 bases at J, with 14 bases in the middle. The CDR3 spells CAWDTAPNTDTQYF. The CDR3 DNA follows: TGTGCCTGGGATACAGCGCCCAACACAGATACGCAGTATTTT. Looking up the rest from reference TRBV30 and TRBJ2-3 gives the full variable domain: SQTIHQWPATLVQPVGSPLSLECTVEGTSNPNLYWYRQAAGRGLQLLFYSVGIGQISSEVPQNLSASRPQDRQFILSSKKLLLSDSGFYLCAWDTAPNTDTQYFGPGTRLTVL.

The chain combines TRBV11-2 with TRBJ1-1; a possible D gene is TRBD1 (6 bases). V lost 1 base and J lost 6, with 12 bases in between. The CDR3 covers 14 residues. Germline V lookup: CDR1 SGHAT, CDR2 FQNNGV. The CDR3 here is CASSLAFRGPEAFF. As DNA, the CDR3 is TGTGCCAGCAGCTTAGCGTTCAGGGGCCCTGAAGCTTTCTTT.

Only a few counts were recorded for this clonotype. The chain combines TRBV11-2 with TRBJ2-3, with TRBD2 matching 13 bases. The V segment lost 5 bases and the J segment 5 bases; nucleotides outside the gene matches: 4. Germline V gives CDR1 SGHAT, CDR2 FQNNGV. The CDR3 has 15 residues. CDR3 nucleotides: TGTGCCAGCAGCAACGGACTAGCGGGAGAAGATACGCAGTATTTT. Amino acids: CASSNGLAGEDTQYF.

The sample holds many counts of this clonotype. The CDR3 nucleotides read TGTGCCAGCAGAAGGACTAGCGGCTCCTACGAGCAGTACTTC. Its translation is CASRRTSGSYEQYF. The chain links TRBV25-1 to TRBJ2-7, with 10 bases matching TRBD2. From germline, CDR1 is MGHDK and CDR2 SYGVNS. The CDR3 totals 14 residues. Trimming took 6 bases from V and 0 from J; bases not matched to a gene: 2.

V is TRBV7-2 and J is TRBJ2-7; D may be TRBD1 (5 bases). The CDR3 is made up of 14 amino acids. Germline loops: CDR1 SGHTA, CDR2 FQGNSA. Trimming took off 0 bases at V and 7 bases at J, with 13 bases between the two ends. The CDR3 region is CASSLALQGAEQYF. CDR3 DNA: TGTGCCAGCAGCTTAGCGTTGCAGGGTGCGGAGCAGTACTTC.

Of note for this clonotype: It may be a read error: a sequence one base away is much more abundant. This likely comes from a read error, as the CDR3 has no conserved phenylalanine or tryptophan at its end. This chain joins TRBV27 and TRBJ1-2; unclear D gene. Per the germline V gene, CDR1 is MNHEY and CDR2 is SMNVEV (reference sequence). Trimming pared 5 bases from V and 0 bases from J, leaving 10 bases between. This CDR3 has 14 amino acids. The CDR3 region is CASSARGANYGYTS. The CDR3 region has the DNA TGTGCCAGCAGTGCCCGTGGGGCTAACTATGGCTACACCTCC.

The chain is built from TRBV7-6 and TRBJ1-1; D may be TRBD1 (5 bases). The germline V gene encodes CDR1 SGHVS and CDR2 FNYEAQ. The V gene lost 1 base and the J gene lost 4 bases, with 13 bases spanning the gap. The CDR3 length is 15 residues. The CDR3 DNA follows: TGTGCCAGCAGCTTAGGCAGGGCAGTTACCACTGAAGCTTTCTTT. Translation: CASSLGRAVTTEAFF.

The rearrangement joins TRBV5-1 to TRBJ2-7; tentatively, D is TRBD2 (6 bases). Trimming took 4 bases from V and 0 from J, leaving 17 bases between them. Per the germline V gene, CDR1 is SGHRS and CDR2 is YFSETQ. CDR3 length equals 16 residues. CDR3 DNA: TGCGCCAGCAGCCGCCCCGGGGGAATGGCCTCCTACGAGCAGTACTTC. This sequence encodes CASSRPGGMASYEQYF.

The V and J genes are TRBV28 and TRBJ2-4, with a weak D call TRBD1 (6 bases). Trimming took 6 bases from V and 7 from J, leaving 16 bases between them. Germline V gene data show CDR1 as MDHEN and CDR2 as SYDVKM. The CDR3 is 14 amino acids. The CDR3 region is CASRLGQGRNIQYF. The CDR3 nucleotides are TGTGCCAGCAGACTGGGACAAGGAAGGAACATTCAGTACTTC.

V and J are TRBV5-6 and TRBJ2-3; D might be TRBD1 or TRBD2, each matching 5 bases. The V and J ends lost 4 bases and 4 bases respectively, with 19 bases between them. The V gene's germline CDR1 is SGHDT and CDR2 YYEEEE. The CDR3 consists of 16 residues. This CDR3 is CASSPLLNVGADTQYF. CDR3 sequence (DNA): TGTGCCAGCAGCCCCTTACTCAACGTGGGGGCAGATACGCAGTATTTT.

This clonotype was seen a few times. CDR3 region: CASSAVGEGTGYGYTF. In nucleotides, the CDR3 is TGTGCCAGCAGTGCTGTCGGGGAGGGAACGGGGTATGGCTACACCTTC. The chain uses TRBV25-1 and TRBJ1-2; no definite D call. Germline V gives CDR1 MGHDK, CDR2 SYGVNS. V lost 4 bases and J 5 bases, leaving 20 bases between the germline ends. This CDR3 is 16 amino acids long.